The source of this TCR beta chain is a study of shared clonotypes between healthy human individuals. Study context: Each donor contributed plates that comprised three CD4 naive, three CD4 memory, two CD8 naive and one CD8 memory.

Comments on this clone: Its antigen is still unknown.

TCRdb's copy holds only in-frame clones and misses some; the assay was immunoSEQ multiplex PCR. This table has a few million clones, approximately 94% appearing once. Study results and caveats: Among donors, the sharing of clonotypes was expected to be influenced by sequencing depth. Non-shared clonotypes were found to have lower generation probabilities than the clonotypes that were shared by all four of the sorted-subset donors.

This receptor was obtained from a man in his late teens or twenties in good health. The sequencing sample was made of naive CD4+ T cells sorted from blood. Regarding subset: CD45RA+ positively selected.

The CDR3 sequence: CASSAPAGTGGGQPQHF. The CDR3 DNA reads as TGTGCCAGCAGTGCCCCGGCCGGGACAGGGGGCGGGCAGCCCCAGCATTTT. The chain employs TRBV28 and TRBJ1-5, with 12 bases that match TRBD1. This CDR3 region has 17 residues. V was clipped by 5 bases and J by 7 bases; unmatched bases: 12. Germline lookup yields CDR1 MDHEN and CDR2 SYDVKM.